This T cell receptor (beta chain) was recovered during a study of shared clonotypes between healthy human individuals. The assay was carried out at the deep level. Method: immunoSEQ multiplex PCR; TCRdb's copy keeps in-frame clones and lacks some. This table has more than 1 million clones, approximately 78% appearing once. The CDR3 totals 16 residues. The ends lost 6 bases at V and 8 bases at J; junction bases unmatched: 14. Germline assignment: CDR1 SGHDN and CDR2 FVKESK. The sample consisted of memory CD4+ T cells from PBMCs. Subset noted: CD45RA-negative fraction. The origin of this receptor is a young man in good health. Some clones in this sample may be carry-over from other donors' samples. The gene calls are TRBV14 and TRBJ2-1, with 9 bases identical to TRBD1. The CDR3 region has the DNA TGTGCCAGCAGAAACGGCCGGGACAGGGTTGGCGATGAGCAGTTCTTC. Translation gives CASRNGRDRVGDEQFF.